Sequencing of this TCR beta chain was carried out in a study of cytotoxic CD8 clonotypes in ibrutinib-treated CLL. Study details: After a median of about six years, roughly 15 patients stayed remitted and approximately twelve progressed; responses had been partial in around 25 and complete in 2. Regarding the study as a whole: Age-matched healthy donor levels were exceeded by baseline clonality, which tracked circulating CD8+ T-cell counts.

This clone was counted a few times. Its antigen is currently unknown. Germline CDR1 and CDR2: LNHNV and YYDKDF (reference sequence). V lost 1 base, J lost 5 bases, and 13 bases stayed unmatched. This CDR3 has 17 amino acids. Approximately 1.9 micrograms of genomic DNA, which was extracted from cryopreserved PBMCs, served as the material used for the TCR beta libraries. Sequencing was performed with immunoSEQ multiplex PCR; in TCRdb, only in-frame clones are kept and a portion is missing. The repertoire holds about 120,000 clones, with approximately 56% as singletons. This receptor was identified in a human donor with chronic lymphocytic leukemia. Material: PBMCs, obtained after 24 months of ibrutinib treatment. The V gene is TRBV15, the J gene TRBJ2-5; the match to TRBD1 covers 7 bases. The CDR3 DNA follows: TGTGCCACCAGCAGAGGCCCCCGCTACGGACAGGCCGAGACCCAGTACTTC. Amino acid sequence: CATSRGPRYGQAETQYF.